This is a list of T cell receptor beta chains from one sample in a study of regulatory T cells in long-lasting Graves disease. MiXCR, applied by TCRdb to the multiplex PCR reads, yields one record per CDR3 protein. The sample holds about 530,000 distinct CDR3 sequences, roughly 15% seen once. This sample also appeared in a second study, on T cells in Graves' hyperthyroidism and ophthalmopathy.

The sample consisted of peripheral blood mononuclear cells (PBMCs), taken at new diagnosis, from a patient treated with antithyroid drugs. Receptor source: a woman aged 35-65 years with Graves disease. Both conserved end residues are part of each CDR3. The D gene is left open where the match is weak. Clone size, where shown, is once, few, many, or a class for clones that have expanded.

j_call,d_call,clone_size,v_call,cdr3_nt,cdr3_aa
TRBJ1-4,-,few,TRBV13,TGTGCCAGCAGCCCCTCAGGGGCGGGAGGTGCTAATGAAAAACTGTTTTTT,CASSPSGAGGANEKLFF
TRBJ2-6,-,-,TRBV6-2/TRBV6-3,TGTGCCAGCAGCCTAGCGACAGGCTACTCTGGGGCCAACGTCCTGACTTTC,CASSLATGYSGANVLTF
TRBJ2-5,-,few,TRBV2,TGTGCCAGCAGGCGCCGGACAGCGGAAGAGACCCAGTACTTC,CASRRRTAEETQYF
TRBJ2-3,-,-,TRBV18,TGTGCCAGCTCACAAAATTACCCAGATACGCAGTATTTT,CASSQNYPDTQYF
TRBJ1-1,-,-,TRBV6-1,TGTGCAACTTGGACCGCCCTTTTGAGTAGTAACACTGAAGCTTTCTTT,CATWTALLSSNTEAFF
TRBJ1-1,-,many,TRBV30,TGTGCCTGGAGTGTACGAAAGAGGAGTGAAGCTTTCTTT,CAWSVRKRSEAFF
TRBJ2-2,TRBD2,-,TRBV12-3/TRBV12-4,TGTGCCAGCAGAGGGACTAGTAAGACCGGGGAGCTGTTTTTT,CASRGTSKTGELFF
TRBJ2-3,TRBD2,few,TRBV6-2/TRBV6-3,TGTGCCAGCAGTTACCCCCCTTCGACTAGCGGGGGGACAGATACGCAGTATTTT,CASSYPPSTSGGTDTQYF
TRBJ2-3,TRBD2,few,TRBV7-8,TGTGCCAGCAGCCATACTAGCGGGGGGGGGGATACGCAGTATTTT,CASSHTSGGGDTQYF
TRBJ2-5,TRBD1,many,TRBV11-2,TGTGCCAGCAGCTTAGCAGGACAGGGTGGAAAGACCCAGTACTTC,CASSLAGQGGKTQYF
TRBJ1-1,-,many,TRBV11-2,TGTGCCAGCAGCCAAGGGTGGGGCATGAACACTGAAGCTTTCTTT,CASSQGWGMNTEAFF
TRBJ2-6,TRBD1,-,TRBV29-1,TGCAGCGTAACCGGGACAGGGGTCTCTGGGGCCAACGTCCTGACTTTC,CSVTGTGVSGANVLTF
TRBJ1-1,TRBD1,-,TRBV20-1,TGCAGTGCTTTTACAGGGGACGTAGTGGACACTGAAGCTTTCTTT,CSAFTGDVVDTEAFF
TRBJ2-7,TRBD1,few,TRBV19,TGTGCCAGTGCTGACACACAGGGGAACGAGCAGTACTTC,CASADTQGNEQYF
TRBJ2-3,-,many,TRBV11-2,TGTGCCAGCAGCTGGGACCGGGACACTGGTACGCAGTATTTT,CASSWDRDTGTQYF
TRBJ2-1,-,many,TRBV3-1,TGTGCCAGCAGCTGGGGCCTCAATGAGCAGTTCTTC,CASSWGLNEQFF